This T cell receptor beta chain was obtained from a study of OX40 agonist ivuxolimab in advanced cancers. Remarks on this clone: Antigen specificity is unknown.

Here immunoSEQ multiplex PCR was the method, and the copy in TCRdb shows in-frame clones only, minus some. Altogether approximately 74,000 clones are present, under 95% being singletons, with the ten largest covering approximately 6%. Germline values: CDR1 SGHNT, CDR2 YENEEA. The CDR3 is 20 amino acids. The J segment lost 0 bases and the V segment lost 5 bases, leaving 18 bases of the junction unmatched. General observations from the study: Certain nonresponders additionally had low normalized T-cell clonal expansion. At 0.1 to 3.0 mg/kg and by week 6, clonal expansion occurred in CD4+ and CD8+ blood T cells. Which antigen the expanded peripheral T cells recognized is unknown. In general, CD8+ T cells held more expanded clones than CD4+ did, on average.

The sequencing used CD4+ or CD8+ T cells sorted from blood, collected in a trial of the OX40 agonist ivuxolimab. The genes are TRBV11-3 and TRBJ2-1, with 8 bases aligning to TRBD1. This clonotype originated in an adult with an advanced solid tumor such as melanoma, head and neck, liver or kidney cancer. The chain's CDR3 is CASSPRTGRRETSSYNEQFF. CDR3 sequence (DNA): TGTGCCAGCAGCCCACGGACAGGGAGGAGGGAAACTAGCTCCTACAATGAGCAGTTCTTC.